The subject of this entry is one T cell receptor beta chain. A few counts support this clonotype. The antigen it binds to is not known. Nothing much larger sits one base from this clone, and base qualities are not available. The sequencing machine was an Illumina HiSeq 1500. TCRdb cleaned the public reads at Q25 with fastp, built clones with MiXCR and kept in-frame beta chains. Every entry covers one CDR3 protein and lists the most common genes and DNA from its rows. In this sample the table shows approximately 97,000 distinct CDR3 sequences, approximately 16% of which occur a single time. The ten largest clonotypes hold approximately 8% of the sample. The CDR3 sequence holds 15 residues, the cysteine and phenylalanine included. The DNA shown is the 45-base CDR3, in frame from base 1. V lost 6 bases and J lost 0 bases; the stretch between them is 12 bases long. For CDR1 and CDR2, the germline V gene lists MDHEN and SYDVKM.

These data belong to a study of T cell repertoires in cytomegalovirus infection (dated by TCRdb to the late 2010s). Background for the entire study: Because public TCR beta signatures pointed to carriage of CMV infection together with the matching HLA type, the HLA type of each donor mattered for the analysis.

Broader findings and caveats from the paper: In the ex vivo response, HLA-C-restricted CMV-specific TCR beta clonotypes were dominant, and in two of eight donors the single most frequent clonotype came from this HLA-C-restricted group. In both this cohort and an independent approximately 350-donor cohort, the cumulative frequency of public TCR beta family members distinguished carriers of CMV infection plus the relevant HLA type.

Specimen: PBMCs. The clonotype originates from a human donor in good health (CMV status not recorded). Some clones in this sample may be carry-over from other donors' samples. The sequence is built from TRBV28 and TRBJ1-5, with TRBD1 as a weak D call on 6 bases. CDR3 reads: CASRKGGNSNQPQHF. The sequence in DNA is TGTGCCAGCAGAAAGGGGGGCAATAGCAATCAGCCCCAGCATTTT. Joined to the reference TRBV28 and TRBJ1-5 proteins, this CDR3 gives the full variable domain: DVKVTQSSRYLVKRTGEKVFLECVQDMDHENMFWYRQDPGLGLRLIYFSYDVKMKEKGDIPEGYSVSREKKERFSLILESASTNQTSMYLCASRKGGNSNQPQHFGDGTRLSIL.